The clone carrying this TCR beta chain has a count of ten or more. These data come from a study of beta chain features in type 1 diabetes. Germline loops: CDR1 LNHDA, CDR2 SQIVND (reference sequence). Trimming removed 4 bases from V and 7 bases from J, with 13 bases in between. The CDR3 is 14 residues long. A sort by CD45RO/CCR7/CD25/CD127/CD95/CD27 yielded CD4+ naive, central memory, regulatory and stem cell-like memory cells. Expressed TCRB transcripts were sequenced, since all the RNA that had been isolated was reverse transcribed. There were about 3.5 million reads on average in the naive, central memory and regulatory T cell samples. Method: immunoSEQ multiplex PCR; TCRdb's copy keeps in-frame clones and lacks some. The sample includes under 350,000 clones, approximately 8% of them seen just once.

The sample comprised central memory CD4+ T cells from blood. This TCR was sampled from a woman between 18 and 30 years old in good health. The V call is TRBV19, the J call TRBJ1-4, with D possibly matching TRBD1 (6 bases). This CDR3 is CASSTPGESEKLFF. CDR3 DNA: TGTGCCAGTAGTACGCCAGGGGAGAGTGAAAAACTGTTTTTT.